One sample yielded the 11 T cell receptor beta chains listed below, sequenced in a study of neoadjuvant anti-PD-1 for oral cavity cancer. Libraries were prepared by immunoSEQ multiplex PCR; TCRdb keeps only in-frame clonotypes and omits some of them. The sample yields about 12,000 clones, 70% to 75% seen once. The sample's time point: after neoadjuvant nivolumab, at surgical resection. This specimen consisted of PBMCs, obtained after nivolumab (anti-PD-1) treatment. These receptors came from a person aged 35 to 85 with oral cavity squamous cell carcinoma.

The genes are TRBV15 and TRBJ2-1; D perhaps matches TRBD2 (5 bases). Germline CDR1 is LNHNV and CDR2 is YYDKDF (reference sequence). This CDR3 is 16 amino acids long. Trimming stripped 0 bases from V and 3 bases from J, with 12 bases between. CDR3 sequence (DNA): TGTGCCACCAGCAGAGATAGAGGGCAGGACTACAATGAGCAGTTCTTC. Translation: CATSRDRGQDYNEQFF.

The V call is TRBV5-1, the J call TRBJ2-3; 12 nucleotides align to TRBD2. Germline loops: CDR1 SGHRS, CDR2 YFSETQ. The ends lost 4 bases at V and 3 bases at J; junction bases unmatched: 9. The CDR3 loop spans 17 amino acids. CDR3 amino acids: CASSPLVGTSGTDTQYF. The CDR3 DNA reads as TGCGCCAGCAGCCCCCTAGTCGGGACTAGCGGGACAGATACGCAGTATTTT.

The chain links TRBV6-1 to TRBJ1-4, with D possibly TRBD1 on 5 matching bases. The CDR3 totals 13 residues. V was pared by 8 bases and J by 4 bases, with 11 bases between. Germline values: CDR1 MNHNS, CDR2 SASEGT. The CDR3, as DNA: TGTGCCAGCGTCGACAGAGTTAATGAAAAACTGTTTTTT. Translated, it gives CASVDRVNEKLFF.

The rearrangement links TRBV19 to TRBJ1-5, with D maybe TRBD1 (6 bases). The CDR3 consists of 17 residues. V was pared by 5 bases and J by 1 base, with 18 bases between. The germline V gene encodes CDR1 LNHDA and CDR2 SQIVND (reference sequence). CDR3 region: CASSLGTGRTSNQPQHF. CDR3 nucleotide sequence: TGTGCCAGTAGTCTCGGAACAGGGAGAACCAGCAATCAGCCCCAGCATTTT.

V and J are TRBV2 and TRBJ1-1, with TRBD1 matching 8 bases. Germline CDR1 reads SNHLY; CDR2 reads FYNNEI. V gave up 6 bases and J gave up 0 bases; unmatched junction bases: 3. The CDR3 is 14 amino acids. The CDR3 sequence is CASRWDRLNTEAFF. Written as DNA, the CDR3 is TGTGCCAGCAGGTGGGACAGGTTGAACACTGAAGCTTTCTTT.

J is TRBJ2-1 and V is TRBV2, with D perhaps being TRBD1 or TRBD2 (5 bases each). There are 15 residues in the CDR3. The V end was cut by 4 bases, the J end by 2 bases, with 12 bases between. The V gene's germline CDR1 is SNHLY and CDR2 FYNNEI. The CDR3 DNA is TGTGCCAGCAGTGCCCGGGGCCTCCCCTACAATGAGCAGTTCTTC. Encoded protein: CASSARGLPYNEQFF.

This rearrangement joins TRBV27 to TRBJ2-3; TRBD2 might be the D (5 bases). CDR3 length equals 14 residues. Trimming removed 6 bases at V and 2 bases at J, with 12 bases between. Germline CDR1 reads MNHEY; CDR2 reads SMNVEV (reference sequence). DNA of the CDR3: TGTGCCAGCAGAAGGACTTACGCCACAGATACGCAGTATTTT. Encoded protein: CASRRTYATDTQYF.

The rearrangement joins TRBV5-1 to TRBJ2-2; 9 nucleotides line up with TRBD1. Trimming cost V 1 base and J 6 bases; bases outside gene matches: 7. CDR1 SGHRS and CDR2 YFSETQ come from the germline V gene. CDR3 length: 16 residues. CDR3 coding DNA: TGCGCCAGCAGCTTGTCGGGACAGGGTGGTCCCGGGGAGCTGTTTTTT. This translates into CASSLSGQGGPGELFF.

The chain is built from TRBV19 and TRBJ1-2, with a possible D match to TRBD1 (6 bases). V lost 10 bases and J 4 bases, leaving 16 bases between the germline ends. Looked up from germline, CDR1 is LNHDA and CDR2 is SQIVND (reference sequence). CDR3 length: 13 amino acids. CDR3 in DNA: TGTGCCACCACCTCGGTAGGGGGCTATGGCTACACCTTC. The encoded protein is CATTSVGGYGYTF.

The chain combines TRBV21-1 with TRBJ1-5. TRBV21-1 corresponds to a pseudogene. The CDR3 length is 14 residues. The CDR3 region is CASSKVEVGQPQHF. Here the CDR3 DNA reads TGTGCCAGCAGCAAAGTTGAGGTCGGGCAGCCCCAGCATTTT.

V usage is TRBV18 and J usage is TRBJ1-1; TRBD1 is a possible D gene (5 bases). With 3 bases removed from V and 3 bases from J, the gap between germline ends came to 14 bases. Germline CDR1 KGHSH, CDR2 LQKENI. This CDR3 comprises 15 residues. DNA for the CDR3: TGTGCCAGCTCACCCGGAGCGGGGCAGGACACTGAAGCTTTCTTT. It codes for CASSPGAGQDTEAFF.